Listed below are T cell receptor beta chains from one sample, sequenced in a study of cytomegalovirus exposure and HLA in healthy donors. TCRdb's copy holds only in-frame clones and misses some; the assay was immunoSEQ multiplex PCR. The sample carries about 120,000 clones, 70% to 80% recorded once. Sequenced material: PBMCs. The receptors originated from a man aged 25-45 years in good health and CMV-seropositive. CDR3s include the opening cysteine and the closing phenylalanine or tryptophan. The order of the fields is D gene, V gene, J gene, clone size, CDR3 protein, CDR3 DNA. The D gene is left open where the match is weak. Some rows mark clone size as missing; the rest say once, few, many or name a class of expanded clone.

-	TRBV4-3	TRBJ2-7	-	CASSQDSEGWGYEQYF	TGCGCCAGCAGCCAAGATAGTGAGGGTTGGGGCTACGAGCAGTACTTC
TRBD1	TRBV11-2	TRBJ1-6	-	CASNLDRTGGFSYNSPLHF	TGTGCCAGCAACTTGGACAGAACAGGGGGCTTTTCCTATAATTCACCCCTCCACTTT
TRBD1	TRBV9	TRBJ2-5	-	CASSVGNRGTETQYF	TGTGCCAGCAGCGTAGGAAACAGGGGGACGGAGACCCAGTACTTC
TRBD1	TRBV25-1	TRBJ2-2	few	CASSPWDRANGELFF	TGTGCCAGCAGTCCGTGGGACAGGGCGAACGGGGAGCTGTTTTTT
TRBD2	TRBV2	TRBJ2-3	-	CASRRDTSADTQYF	TGTGCCAGCAGGCGCGATACTAGCGCAGATACGCAGTATTTT
-	TRBV9	TRBJ2-7	-	CASSFGRVGEQYF	TGTGCCAGCAGCTTCGGCAGGGTAGGCGAGCAGTACTTC
-	TRBV7-7	TRBJ1-4	-	CASSLGGGRVEKLFF	TGTGCTAGCAGCTTAGGGGGGGGGCGCGTTGAAAAACTGTTTTTT
-	TRBV21-1	TRBJ1-1	-	CASSYLTGGTPPFMNTEAFF	TGTGCCAGCAGCTACCTGACAGGGGGCACTCCTCCCTTTATGAACACTGAAGCTTTCTTT
TRBD1	TRBV29-1	TRBJ2-7	-	CSVGTVYEQYF	TGCAGCGTGGGGACAGTCTACGAGCAGTACTTC
-	TRBV4-1	TRBJ2-7	once	CASSQDPDSGRVEQYF	TGCGCCAGCAGCCAAGACCCGGACAGCGGAAGGGTCGAGCAGTACTTC
-	TRBV28	TRBJ2-3	few	CASSRELLPDTQYF	TGTGCCAGCAGCAGGGAACTCTTACCAGATACGCAGTATTTT
-	TRBV5-1	TRBJ1-1	-	CASSFSQGLDTEAFF	TGCGCCAGCAGCTTCTCACAGGGACTAGACACTGAAGCTTTCTTT
-	TRBV9	TRBJ1-6	-	CASSVGTDLRPLHF	TGTGCCAGCAGCGTAGGGACAGACCTTCGGCCCCTCCACTTT
-	TRBV7-9	TRBJ2-7	-	CSSSLWDRRGEQYF	TGTTCCAGCAGCTTATGGGACAGGCGGGGGGAGCAGTACTTC
-	TRBV7-9	TRBJ2-7	-	CASSLQGKAYEQYF	TGTGCCAGCAGCTTACAGGGAAAGGCCTACGAGCAGTACTTC
-	TRBV30	TRBJ1-1	-	CAWSVLGANTEAFF	TGTGCCTGGAGTGTGCTAGGGGCGAACACTGAAGCTTTCTTT
-	TRBV7-2	TRBJ1-1	-	CASSFSVNTEAFF	TGTGCCAGCAGCTTCTCAGTGAACACTGAAGCTTTCTTT
TRBD2	TRBV19	TRBJ2-2	-	CASSTGTSGAGELFF	TGTGCCAGTAGTACCGGGACTAGCGGGGCCGGGGAGCTGTTTTTT
-	TRBV2	TRBJ2-1	few	CASSEFDTQFF	TGTGCCAGCAGTGAATTTGACACACAGTTCTTC
-	TRBV27	TRBJ2-5	-	CASSLRAGFKETQYF	TGTGCCAGCAGTTTACGGGCAGGGTTTAAAGAGACCCAGTACTTC
-	TRBV30	TRBJ1-1	-	CACTFGTEAFF	TGTGCCTGCACGTTCGGCACTGAAGCTTTCTTT
-	TRBV5-1	TRBJ1-3	-	CASRPAGTSGNTIYF	TGCGCCAGCAGGCCCGCGGGGACCTCTGGAAACACCATATATTTT
TRBD2	TRBV5-6	TRBJ2-5	-	CASSALLAGGQETQYF	TGTGCCAGCAGCGCCTTACTAGCGGGGGGGCAAGAGACCCAGTACTTC
TRBD2	TRBV6-6	TRBJ2-3	-	CASSRLADTQYF	TGTGCCAGCAGCCGACTAGCGGATACGCAGTATTTT
TRBD1	TRBV7-3	TRBJ2-7	-	CASSPNRGQYPYEQYF	TGTGCCAGCAGCCCTAACCGGGGACAGTATCCCTACGAGCAGTACTTC
-	TRBV4-3	TRBJ1-2	-	CASSQDRGQYYGYTF	TGCGCCAGCAGCCAAGATCGGGGTCAATACTATGGCTACACCTTC
-	TRBV7-6	TRBJ2-7	-	CASSLEQVPSYEQYF	TGTGCCAGCAGCTTAGAGCAGGTGCCTTCCTACGAGCAGTACTTC
TRBD1	TRBV27	TRBJ1-2	-	CASSFGQGEGDYTF	TGTGCCAGCAGTTTCGGACAGGGGGAGGGTGACTACACCTTC
TRBD2	TRBV6-6	TRBJ2-3	-	CASRTTASGETDTQYF	TGTGCCAGCAGAACAACAGCTAGCGGGGAAACAGATACGCAGTATTTT
-	TRBV7-2	TRBJ1-5	-	CASSLAYNQPQHF	TGTGCCAGCAGCTTAGCCTACAATCAGCCCCAGCATTTT
-	TRBV5-6	TRBJ2-2	-	CASSLTAHAGELFF	TGTGCCAGCAGCTTGACTGCTCACGCCGGGGAGCTGTTTTTT
-	TRBV30	TRBJ1-1	-	CAWKQTPSGTEAFF	TGTGCCTGGAAACAGACTCCCTCGGGGACTGAAGCTTTCTTT
TRBD1	TRBV4-3	TRBJ2-6	few	CASSQEPGGAGANVLTF	TGCGCCAGCAGCCAAGAGCCAGGGGGCGCTGGGGCCAACGTCCTGACTTTC
-	TRBV4-2	TRBJ2-2	-	CASSHPPRGLNTGELFF	TGTGCCAGCAGCCATCCCCCCCGAGGTTTGAACACCGGGGAGCTGTTTTTT
TRBD2	TRBV6-1	TRBJ2-7	-	CASSVSGEYYEQYF	TGTGCCAGCAGTGTTAGCGGGGAGTACTACGAGCAGTACTTC
TRBD2	TRBV19	TRBJ2-3	-	CASNSGSTDTQYF	TGTGCCAGTAATAGCGGGAGCACAGATACGCAGTATTTT
TRBD1	TRBV4-2	TRBJ2-7	once	CASSHNRGQNYEQYF	TGTGCCAGCAGCCACAACAGGGGGCAAAACTACGAGCAGTACTTC
-	TRBV7-2	TRBJ1-5	-	CASSPRSGSNQPQHF	TGTGCCAGCAGCCCCCGTAGCGGGAGCAATCAGCCCCAGCATTTT
TRBD2	TRBV13	TRBJ2-7	-	CASRGTSGSSYEQYF	TGTGCCAGCAGGGGAACTAGCGGGAGCTCCTACGAGCAGTACTTC
TRBD2	TRBV28	TRBJ2-7	-	CASSLPLAGNEQYF	TGTGCCAGCAGTTTACCCCTAGCGGGAAACGAGCAGTACTTC
TRBD2	TRBV12-5	TRBJ2-5	-	CASGLARGGLKETQYF	TGTGCTAGTGGTTTGGCCCGGGGGGGGCTTAAAGAGACCCAGTACTTC
-	TRBV27	TRBJ2-1	-	CASSLGRASYNEQFF	TGTGCCAGCAGTTTGGGCAGAGCCTCCTACAATGAGCAGTTCTTC
-	TRBV6-5	TRBJ1-1	-	CASSTMNTEAFF	TGTGCCAGCAGTACTATGAACACTGAAGCTTTCTTT
TRBD1	TRBV5-1	TRBJ1-1	-	CASSLGQGGEAFF	TGCGCCAGCAGCCTGGGACAGGGGGGGGAAGCTTTCTTT
-	TRBV28	TRBJ2-7	-	CASSRRGLGDYEQYF	TGTGCCAGCAGTCGCCGCGGGCTTGGGGACTACGAGCAGTACTTC
-	TRBV6-5	TRBJ1-5	-	CASSYRSQPQHF	TGTGCCAGCAGTTACCGGAGTCAGCCCCAGCATTTT
TRBD1	TRBV30	TRBJ1-2	-	CAWEQGVADGYTF	TGTGCCTGGGAACAGGGGGTGGCGGATGGCTACACCTTC
-	TRBV10-3	TRBJ2-3	-	CATTGGTDTQYF	TGTGCCACCACGGGGGGCACAGATACGCAGTATTTT
TRBD1	TRBV7-3	TRBJ1-1	-	CASSFRQGTEAFF	TGTGCCAGCAGCTTTCGACAGGGTACTGAAGCTTTCTTT
-	TRBV30	TRBJ1-2	-	CAWSVRVKSGGYTF	TGTGCCTGGAGTGTACGGGTTAAGTCGGGTGGCTACACCTTC